The present T cell receptor (beta chain) was sequenced within a study of cytomegalovirus exposure and HLA in healthy donors. Overall study results and limits: Cytomegalovirus association was assigned to some 160 TCR beta chains. CMV serostatus was the only recorded immune exposure for donors.

A multiplex PCR was run with 60 Vbeta primers and 13 Jbeta primers. Here immunoSEQ multiplex PCR was the method, and the copy in TCRdb shows in-frame clones only, minus some. This table holds 70,000 to 95,000 clones, approximately 65% found once. All donors participated as healthy donors of bone marrow. This clone has more than one count but fewer than ten. As yet, its antigen is unknown. The sequenced sample was PBMCs. The TCR was taken from a woman aged 25 to 39 in good health and CMV-seropositive.

Here the CDR3 DNA reads TGTGCCAGTAGTATAAGACAGGTTTCTGAAGCTTTCTTT. Protein product: CASSIRQVSEAFF. The chain employs TRBV19 and TRBJ1-1, with D tentatively TRBD1 (6 bases). With 2 bases removed from V and 6 bases from J, the gap between germline ends came to 10 bases. The CDR3 sequence is 13 residues long. CDR1 is LNHDA, CDR2 SQIVND, per germline (reference sequence).